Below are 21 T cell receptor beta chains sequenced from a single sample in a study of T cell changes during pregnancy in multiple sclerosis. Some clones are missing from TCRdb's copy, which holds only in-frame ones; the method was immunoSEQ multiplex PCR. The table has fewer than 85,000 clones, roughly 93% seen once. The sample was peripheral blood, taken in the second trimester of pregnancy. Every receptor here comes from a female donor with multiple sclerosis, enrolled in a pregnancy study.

This CDR3 is CASSLVGTSETDTQYF. In DNA form, the CDR3 reads TGCGCCAGCAGCTTGGTTGGGACTAGCGAGACAGATACGCAGTATTTT. This sequence joins TRBV5-1 and TRBJ2-3; 10 nucleotides agree with TRBD2. Trimming removed 0 bases from V and 3 bases from J; junction bases left unmatched: 4. Germline V CDR1 and CDR2: SGHRS, YFSETQ. This CDR3 spans 16 amino acids.

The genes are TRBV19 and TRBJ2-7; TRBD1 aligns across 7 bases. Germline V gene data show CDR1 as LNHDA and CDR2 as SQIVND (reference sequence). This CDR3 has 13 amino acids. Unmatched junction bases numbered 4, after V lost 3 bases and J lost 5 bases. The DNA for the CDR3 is TGTGCCAGTAGTATGTATACAGGGGACGAGCAGTACTTC. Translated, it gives CASSMYTGDEQYF.

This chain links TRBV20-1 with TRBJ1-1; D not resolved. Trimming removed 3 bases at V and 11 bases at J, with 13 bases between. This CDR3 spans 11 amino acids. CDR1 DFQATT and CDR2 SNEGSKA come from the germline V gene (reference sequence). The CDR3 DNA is TGCAGTGCTAGGGCTCATAGCGGGGCTTTCTTT. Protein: CSARAHSGAFF.

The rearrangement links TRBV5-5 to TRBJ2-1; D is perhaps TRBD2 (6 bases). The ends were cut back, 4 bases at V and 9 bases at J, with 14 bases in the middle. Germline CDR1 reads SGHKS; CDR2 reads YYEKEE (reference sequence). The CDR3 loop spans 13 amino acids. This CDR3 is CASSLAAGREQFF. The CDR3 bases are TGTGCCAGCAGCCTCGCAGCGGGTCGTGAGCAGTTCTTC.

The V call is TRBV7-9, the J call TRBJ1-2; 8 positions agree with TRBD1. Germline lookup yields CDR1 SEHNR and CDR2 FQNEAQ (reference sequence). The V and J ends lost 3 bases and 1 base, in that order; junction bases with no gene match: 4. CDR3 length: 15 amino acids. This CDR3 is CASSFGTGSNYGYTF. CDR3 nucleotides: TGTGCCAGCAGCTTCGGGACAGGTAGTAACTATGGCTACACCTTC.

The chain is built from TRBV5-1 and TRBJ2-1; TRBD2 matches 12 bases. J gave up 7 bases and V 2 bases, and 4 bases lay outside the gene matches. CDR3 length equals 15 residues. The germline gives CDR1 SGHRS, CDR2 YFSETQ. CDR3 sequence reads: CASSFRLAGVNEQFF. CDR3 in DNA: TGCGCCAGCAGCTTTCGACTAGCGGGGGTTAATGAGCAGTTCTTC.

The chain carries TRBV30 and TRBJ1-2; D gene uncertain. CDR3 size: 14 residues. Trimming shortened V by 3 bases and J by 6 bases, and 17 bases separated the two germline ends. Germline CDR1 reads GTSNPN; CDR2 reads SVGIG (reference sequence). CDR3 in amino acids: CAWRRYTLPHGYTF. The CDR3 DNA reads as TGTGCCTGGAGACGTTACACGCTTCCCCATGGCTACACCTTC. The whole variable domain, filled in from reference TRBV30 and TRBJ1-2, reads SQTIHQWPATLVQPVGSPLSLECTVEGTSNPNLYWYRQAAGRGLQLLFYSVGIGQISSEVPQNLSASRPQDRQFILSSKKLLLSDSGFYLCAWRRYTLPHGYTFGSGTRLTVV.

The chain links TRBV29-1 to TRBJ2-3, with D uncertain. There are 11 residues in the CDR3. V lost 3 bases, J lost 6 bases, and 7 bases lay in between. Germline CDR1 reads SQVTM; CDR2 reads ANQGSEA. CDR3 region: CSVEPTDTQYF. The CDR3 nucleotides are TGCAGCGTTGAGCCTACCGATACGCAGTATTTT.

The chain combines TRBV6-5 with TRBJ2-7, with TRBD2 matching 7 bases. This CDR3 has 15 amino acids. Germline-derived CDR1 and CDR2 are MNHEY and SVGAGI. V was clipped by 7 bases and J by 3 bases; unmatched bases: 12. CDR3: CASKNGGSFYYEQYF. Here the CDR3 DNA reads TGTGCCAGCAAAAACGGCGGGAGTTTTTACTACGAGCAGTACTTC.

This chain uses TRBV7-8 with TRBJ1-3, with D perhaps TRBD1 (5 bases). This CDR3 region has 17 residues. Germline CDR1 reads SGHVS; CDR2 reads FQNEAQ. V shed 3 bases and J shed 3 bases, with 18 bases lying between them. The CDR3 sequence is CASSFSSRESRGNTIYF. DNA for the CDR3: TGTGCCAGCAGCTTCAGTTCCAGGGAAAGCCGTGGAAACACCATATATTTT.

The CDR3 bases are TGTGCCAGCATCTACTCCGGGGGGTGGTACACTGAAGCTTTCTTT. This codes for CASIYSGGWYTEAFF. This chain connects TRBV6-1 to TRBJ1-1; D perhaps matches TRBD1 (5 bases). The CDR3 length is 15 residues. Looked up from germline, CDR1 is MNHNS and CDR2 is SASEGT. Trimming took 7 bases from V and 3 from J, leaving 18 bases between them.

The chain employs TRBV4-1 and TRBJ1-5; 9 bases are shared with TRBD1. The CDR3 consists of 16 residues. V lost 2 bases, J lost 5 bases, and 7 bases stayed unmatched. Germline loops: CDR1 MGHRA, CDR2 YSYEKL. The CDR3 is CASSQQPGQGYQPQHF. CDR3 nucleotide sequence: TGCGCCAGCAGCCAACAACCGGGACAGGGCTATCAGCCCCAGCATTTT.

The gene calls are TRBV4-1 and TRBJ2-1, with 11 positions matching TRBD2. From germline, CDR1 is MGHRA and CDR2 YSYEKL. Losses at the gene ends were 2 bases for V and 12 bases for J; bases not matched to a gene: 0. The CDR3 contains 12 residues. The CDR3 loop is CASSQTSGGQFF. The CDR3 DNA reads TGCGCCAGCAGCCAAACTAGCGGGGGGCAGTTCTTC.

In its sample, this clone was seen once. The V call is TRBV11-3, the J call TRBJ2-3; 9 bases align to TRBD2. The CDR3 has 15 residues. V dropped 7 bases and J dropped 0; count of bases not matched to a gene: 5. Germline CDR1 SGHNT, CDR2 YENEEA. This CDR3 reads CASTGGGASTDTQYF. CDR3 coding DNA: TGTGCCAGCACGGGCGGGGGGGCTAGCACAGATACGCAGTATTTT.

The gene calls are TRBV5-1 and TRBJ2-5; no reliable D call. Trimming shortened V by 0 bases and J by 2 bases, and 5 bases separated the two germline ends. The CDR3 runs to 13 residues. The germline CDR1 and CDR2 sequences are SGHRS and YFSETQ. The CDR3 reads CASSLARQETQYF. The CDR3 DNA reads TGCGCCAGCAGCTTGGCTCGGCAAGAGACCCAGTACTTC.

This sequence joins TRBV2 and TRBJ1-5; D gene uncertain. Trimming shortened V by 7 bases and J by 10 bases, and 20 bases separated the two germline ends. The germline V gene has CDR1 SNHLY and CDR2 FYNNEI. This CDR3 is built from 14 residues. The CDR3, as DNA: TGTGCCAGCAAAGCTAGGACTAAACTGGGCCCCCAGCATTTT. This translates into CASKARTKLGPQHF.

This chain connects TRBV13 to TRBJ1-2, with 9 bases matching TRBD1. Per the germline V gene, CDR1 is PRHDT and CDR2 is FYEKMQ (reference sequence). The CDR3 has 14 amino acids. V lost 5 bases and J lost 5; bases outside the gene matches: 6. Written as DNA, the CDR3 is TGTGCCAGCAGCCCCGGGACAGGGACGTATGGCTACACCTTC. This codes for CASSPGTGTYGYTF.

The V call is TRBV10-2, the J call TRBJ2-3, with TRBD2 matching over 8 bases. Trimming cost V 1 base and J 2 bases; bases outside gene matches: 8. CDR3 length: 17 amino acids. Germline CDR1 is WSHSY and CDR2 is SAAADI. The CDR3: CASSEWGSGTTTDTQYF. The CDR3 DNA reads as TGCGCCAGCAGTGAGTGGGGTAGCGGGACGACCACAGATACGCAGTATTTT.

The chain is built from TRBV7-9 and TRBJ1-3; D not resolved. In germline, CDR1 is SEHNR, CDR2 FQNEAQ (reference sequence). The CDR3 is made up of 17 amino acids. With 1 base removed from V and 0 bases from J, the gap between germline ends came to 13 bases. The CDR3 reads CASSLGLTETSGNTIYF. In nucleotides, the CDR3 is TGTGCCAGCAGCTTAGGGCTCACGGAGACCTCTGGAAACACCATATATTTT.

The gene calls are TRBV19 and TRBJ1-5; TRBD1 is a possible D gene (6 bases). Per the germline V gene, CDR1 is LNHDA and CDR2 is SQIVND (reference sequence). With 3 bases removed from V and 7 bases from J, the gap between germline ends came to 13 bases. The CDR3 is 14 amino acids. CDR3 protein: CASSITGPGQPQHF. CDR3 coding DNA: TGTGCCAGTAGTATTACAGGGCCTGGACAGCCCCAGCATTTT.

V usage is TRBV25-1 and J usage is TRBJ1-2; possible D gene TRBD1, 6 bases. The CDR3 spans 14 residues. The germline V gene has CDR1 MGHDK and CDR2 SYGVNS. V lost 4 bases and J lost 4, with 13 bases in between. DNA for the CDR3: TGTGCCAGCAGTGGCGCGGGGGCAAGCTATGGCTACACCTTC. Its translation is CASSGAGASYGYTF.